This T cell receptor beta chain stems from a study of shared clonotypes between healthy human individuals. Findings of the study overall: About 5% of naive CD4 clonotypes were shared across a handful of donors. It was the non-shared clonotypes that had lower generation probabilities than clonotypes shared by all four donors. What naive subsets generally showed was a larger estimated richness than memory subsets showed.

Data came from immunoSEQ multiplex PCR; TCRdb stores just in-frame clones and leaves some out. The sample lists around 690,000 clones; 90% were seen once. Trimming removed 2 bases from V and 3 bases from J, with 11 bases in between. CDR1 and CDR2 from the germline V gene are MNHNY and SVGAGI (reference sequence). The CDR3 length is 14 residues. Concerning this clone: Antigen: not known.

Each CD8 memory set brought CD45RO+ cells together with CCR7-negative CD45RA+ TemRA cells. The source is a man aged 18 to 35 in good health. Some clones in this sample may be carry-over from other donors' samples. Sequencing used memory CD8+ T cells from PBMCs. Subset described: CD45RO+ cells pooled with CCR7-negative TemRA cells. This rearrangement joins TRBV6-6 to TRBJ2-7, with unresolved D. For the CDR3, the DNA is TGTGCCAGCAGTTACCGTCCAGGATACTACGAGCAGTACTTC. This sequence encodes CASSYRPGYYEQYF.